This T cell receptor beta chain was identified during a study of cytomegalovirus exposure and HLA in healthy donors. Study overall: Of around 400 genotyped donors, about 81% grouped in the Caucasian-associated ancestry cluster.

PCR was performed using 60 Vbeta and 13 Jbeta primers. Sequenced by immunoSEQ multiplex PCR; TCRdb stores in-frame clones only, minus some. The sample shows 100,000 to 150,000 clones, around 70% of them seen only once. Per the germline V gene, CDR1 is SGDLS and CDR2 is YYNGEE. The J segment lost 7 bases and the V segment lost 4 bases, leaving 13 bases of the junction unmatched. This CDR3 is 16 amino acids long. This TCR came from a woman aged 40-49 years in good health and CMV-seronegative. Material: PBMCs. The chain links TRBV9 to TRBJ2-1, with 8 bases matching TRBD2. CDR3 sequence reads: CASSSYGRGAENEQFF. CDR3 coding DNA: TGTGCCAGCAGCTCCTACGGGCGGGGGGCCGAAAATGAGCAGTTCTTC.